This TCR beta chain was profiled in a study of T cells in Graves' hyperthyroidism and ophthalmopathy. Study-wide results and limits: Among clonotypes expanded in thyroid above 0.001, most were also found in blood. For ophthalmopathy, model prediction preceded onset by a median roughly 5.9 months.

About this clonotype itself: What it binds is not known.

Losses at the gene ends were 6 bases for V and 4 bases for J; bases not matched to a gene: 7. This CDR3 is 13 amino acids long. Germline CDR1 is DFQATT and CDR2 is SNEGSKA (reference sequence). TCR beta CDR3 regions were amplified from RNA transcripts. TCR CDR3 regions were first amplified by RT-PCR with HTBI primers. TCRdb processed the multiplex PCR reads anew with MiXCR; each CDR3 protein has one entry. The sample has under 700,000 distinct CDR3 sequences, 40% to 55% seen once; the top ten hold 8% to 8.5%. Graves' hyperthyroidism was deemed stable absent ophthalmopathy progression within 18 months. Clinical symptoms, serum thyroxine and TRAb, thyroid ultrasound and orbital computed tomography together formed the diagnostic basis.

Sequencing was done on a sample of peripheral blood or thyroid tissue (not recorded which). The V and J genes are TRBV20-1 and TRBJ1-2; TRBD1 agrees at 8 bases. The receptor comes from a woman between 18 and 29 years old with Graves' hyperthyroidism. The CDR3 coding sequence is TGCAGTGCGAAACCGACAGGGGCCTATGGCTACACCTTC. It encodes CSAKPTGAYGYTF.